This T cell receptor (beta chain) derives from a study of blood T cell repertoires in COVID-19. This clone has a single count. Germline V gene lookup returns CDR1 LNHNV and CDR2 YYDKDF (reference sequence). This CDR3 has 15 amino acids. V was pared by 7 bases and J by 6 bases, with 21 bases between. Participants were aged about 18 to 95 years, lived in some 23 US areas, and enrolled virtually. The method was immunoSEQ multiplex PCR; TCRdb's version includes in-frame clones alone and lacks a portion of them. This table holds more than 300,000 clones, just over 90% found once. Material: PBMCs or T cells enriched from blood (not recorded which). This chain joins TRBV15 and TRBJ2-5; the D gene is possibly TRBD2 (5 bases). The sequence was obtained from a woman between 35 and 50 years old who had been exposed to COVID-19. CDR3: CATILAAARGQTQYF. The CDR3 DNA sequence: TGTGCCACCATCCTCGCCGCGGCTCGAGGGCAGACCCAGTACTTC.